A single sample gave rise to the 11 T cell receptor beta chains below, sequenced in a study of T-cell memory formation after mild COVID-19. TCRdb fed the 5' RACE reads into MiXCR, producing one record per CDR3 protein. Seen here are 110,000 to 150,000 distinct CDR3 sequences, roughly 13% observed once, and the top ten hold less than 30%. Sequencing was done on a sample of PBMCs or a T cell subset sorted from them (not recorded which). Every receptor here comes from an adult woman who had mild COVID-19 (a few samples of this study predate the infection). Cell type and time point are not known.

The CDR3 reads CASSPIPTSGRALGVNTGELFF. CDR3 coding DNA: TGTGCCAGCAGCCCAATACCCACTAGCGGGAGGGCCCTGGGGGTGAACACCGGGGAGCTGTTTTTT. This rearrangement joins TRBV12-3 or TRBV12-4 to TRBJ2-2, with 13 bases fitting TRBD2. V lost 6 bases and J lost 1; bases outside the gene matches: 20. The CDR3 has 22 residues.

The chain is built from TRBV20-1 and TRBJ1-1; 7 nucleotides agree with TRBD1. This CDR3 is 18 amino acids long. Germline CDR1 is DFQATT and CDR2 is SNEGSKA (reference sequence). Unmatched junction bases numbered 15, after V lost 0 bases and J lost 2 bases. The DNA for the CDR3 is TGCAGTGCTAGAGATCTTTTTGCTGCAGGGGGTGGAAACACTGAAGCTTTCTTT. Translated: CSARDLFAAGGGNTEAFF.

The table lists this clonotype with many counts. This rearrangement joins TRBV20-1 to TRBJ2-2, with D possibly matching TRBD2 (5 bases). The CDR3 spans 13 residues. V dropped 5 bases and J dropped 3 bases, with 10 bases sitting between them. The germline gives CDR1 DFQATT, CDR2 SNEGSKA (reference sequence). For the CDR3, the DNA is TGCAGTGCTTCCCATAGCGACACCGGGGAGCTGTTTTTT. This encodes CSASHSDTGELFF.

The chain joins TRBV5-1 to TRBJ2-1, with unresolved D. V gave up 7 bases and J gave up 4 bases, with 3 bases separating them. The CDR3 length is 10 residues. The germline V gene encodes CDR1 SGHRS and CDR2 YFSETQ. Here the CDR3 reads CASPYNEQFF. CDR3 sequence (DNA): TGCGCCAGCCCTTACAATGAGCAGTTCTTC.

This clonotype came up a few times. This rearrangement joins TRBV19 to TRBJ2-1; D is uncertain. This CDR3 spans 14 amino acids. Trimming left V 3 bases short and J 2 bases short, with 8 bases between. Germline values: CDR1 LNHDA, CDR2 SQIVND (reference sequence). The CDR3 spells CASSIPGPYNEQFF. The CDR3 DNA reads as TGTGCCAGTAGTATCCCCGGGCCCTACAATGAGCAGTTCTTC.

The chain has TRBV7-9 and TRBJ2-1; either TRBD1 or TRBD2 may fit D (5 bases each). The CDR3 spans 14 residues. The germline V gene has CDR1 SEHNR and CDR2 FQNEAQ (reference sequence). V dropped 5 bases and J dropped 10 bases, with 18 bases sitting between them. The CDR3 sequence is CASSLIGGPHEQFF. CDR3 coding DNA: TGTGCCAGCAGCCTTATTGGGGGACCGCACGAGCAGTTCTTC.

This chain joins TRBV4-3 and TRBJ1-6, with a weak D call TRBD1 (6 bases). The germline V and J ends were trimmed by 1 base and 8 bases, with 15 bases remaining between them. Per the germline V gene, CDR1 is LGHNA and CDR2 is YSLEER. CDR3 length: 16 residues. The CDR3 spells CASSQAWGRKDSPLHF. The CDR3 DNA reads TGCGCCAGCAGCCAAGCCTGGGGGCGGAAGGATTCACCCCTCCACTTT.

In DNA, the CDR3 is TGTGCCAGCAGCTTGGAAGGGTCGGTGGCTGAAGCTTTCTTT. It translates to CASSLEGSVAEAFF. V gene TRBV7-6 combines with J gene TRBJ1-1; D is uncertain. The V end was cut by 3 bases, the J end by 6 bases, with 14 bases between. The CDR3 extends over 14 amino acids. Germline loops: CDR1 SGHVS, CDR2 FNYEAQ.

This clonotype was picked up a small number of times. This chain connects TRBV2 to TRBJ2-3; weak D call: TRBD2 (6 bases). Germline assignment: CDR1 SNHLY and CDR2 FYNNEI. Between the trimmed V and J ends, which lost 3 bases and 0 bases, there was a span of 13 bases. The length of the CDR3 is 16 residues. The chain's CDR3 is CASSDTFRGSTDTQYF. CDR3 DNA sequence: TGTGCCAGCAGTGATACGTTCCGGGGGAGCACAGATACGCAGTATTTT.

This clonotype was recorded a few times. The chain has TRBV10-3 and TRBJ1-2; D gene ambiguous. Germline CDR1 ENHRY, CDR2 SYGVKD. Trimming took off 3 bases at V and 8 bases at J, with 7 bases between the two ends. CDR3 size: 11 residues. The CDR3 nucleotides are TGTGCCATCAGTGACGGAGGGGGCTACACCTTC. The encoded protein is CAISDGGGYTF.

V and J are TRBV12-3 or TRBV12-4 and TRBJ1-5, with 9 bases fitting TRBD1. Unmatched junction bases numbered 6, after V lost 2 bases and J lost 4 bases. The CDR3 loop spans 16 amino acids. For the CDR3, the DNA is TGTGCCAGCAGTTTACTGACAGGGGGACAGAATCAGCCCCAGCATTTT. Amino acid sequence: CASSLLTGGQNQPQHF.